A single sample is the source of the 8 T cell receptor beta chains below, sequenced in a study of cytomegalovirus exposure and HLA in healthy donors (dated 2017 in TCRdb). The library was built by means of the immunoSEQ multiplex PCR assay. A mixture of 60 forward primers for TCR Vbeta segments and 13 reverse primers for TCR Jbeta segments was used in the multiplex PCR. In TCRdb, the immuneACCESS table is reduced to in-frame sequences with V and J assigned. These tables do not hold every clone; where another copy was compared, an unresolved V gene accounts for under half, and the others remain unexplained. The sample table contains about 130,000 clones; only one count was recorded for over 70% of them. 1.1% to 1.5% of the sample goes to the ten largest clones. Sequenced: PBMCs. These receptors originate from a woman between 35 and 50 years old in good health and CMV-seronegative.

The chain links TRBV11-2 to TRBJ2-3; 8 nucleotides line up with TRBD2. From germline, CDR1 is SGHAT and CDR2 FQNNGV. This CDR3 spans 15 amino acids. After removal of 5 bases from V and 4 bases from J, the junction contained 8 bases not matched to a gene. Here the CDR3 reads CASSGLSGGADTQYF. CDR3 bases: TGTGCCAGCAGCGGGCTTTCGGGGGGGGCAGATACGCAGTATTTT.

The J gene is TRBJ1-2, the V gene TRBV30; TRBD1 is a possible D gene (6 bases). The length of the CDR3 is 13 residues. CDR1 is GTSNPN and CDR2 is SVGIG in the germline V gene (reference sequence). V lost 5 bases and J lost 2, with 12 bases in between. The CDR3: CAWLRGQNYGYTF. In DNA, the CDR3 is TGTGCCTGGCTCCGAGGACAGAACTATGGCTACACCTTC. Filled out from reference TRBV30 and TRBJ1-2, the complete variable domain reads SQTIHQWPATLVQPVGSPLSLECTVEGTSNPNLYWYRQAAGRGLQLLFYSVGIGQISSEVPQNLSASRPQDRQFILSSKKLLLSDSGFYLCAWLRGQNYGYTFGSGTRLTVV.

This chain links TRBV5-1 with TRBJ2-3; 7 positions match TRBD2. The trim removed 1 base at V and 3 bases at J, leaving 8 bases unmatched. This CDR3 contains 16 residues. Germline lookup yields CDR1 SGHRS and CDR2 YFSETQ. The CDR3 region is CASSLLGGGMTDTQYF. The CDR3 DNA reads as TGCGCCAGCAGCTTGCTTGGCGGGGGTATGACAGATACGCAGTATTTT.

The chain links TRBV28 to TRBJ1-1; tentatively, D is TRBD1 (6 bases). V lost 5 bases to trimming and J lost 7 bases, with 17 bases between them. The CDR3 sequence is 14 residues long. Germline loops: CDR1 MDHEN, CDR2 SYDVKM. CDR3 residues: CASSTPGQGCEAFF. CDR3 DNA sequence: TGTGCCAGCAGTACCCCGGGGCAGGGGTGTGAAGCTTTCTTT.

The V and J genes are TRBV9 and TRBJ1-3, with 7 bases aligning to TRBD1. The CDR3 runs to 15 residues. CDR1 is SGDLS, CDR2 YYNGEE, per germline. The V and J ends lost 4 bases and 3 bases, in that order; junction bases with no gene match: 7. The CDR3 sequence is CASSPVQGRGNTIYF. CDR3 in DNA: TGTGCCAGCAGCCCCGTACAGGGGCGTGGAAACACCATATATTTT.

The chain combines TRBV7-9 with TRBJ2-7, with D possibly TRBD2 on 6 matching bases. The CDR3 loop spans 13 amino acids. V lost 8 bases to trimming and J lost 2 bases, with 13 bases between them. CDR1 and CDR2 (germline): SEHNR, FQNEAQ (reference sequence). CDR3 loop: CASWRGPAYEQYF. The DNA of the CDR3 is TGTGCCAGCTGGCGGGGCCCAGCCTACGAGCAGTACTTC.

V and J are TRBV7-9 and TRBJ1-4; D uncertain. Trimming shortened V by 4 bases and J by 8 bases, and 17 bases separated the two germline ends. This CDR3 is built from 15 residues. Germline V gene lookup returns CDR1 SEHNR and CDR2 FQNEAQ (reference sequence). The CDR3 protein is CASSYDGDGREKLFF. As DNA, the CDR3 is TGTGCCAGCAGCTACGACGGTGATGGGAGAGAAAAACTGTTTTTT.

This CDR3 reads CAISDRTGLNTEAFF. The CDR3 DNA is TGTGCCATCAGTGACCGGACAGGACTGAACACTGAAGCTTTCTTT. This sequence joins TRBV10-3 and TRBJ1-1; 7 bases map to TRBD1. This CDR3 has 15 amino acids. The trim removed 3 bases at V and 0 bases at J, leaving 4 bases unmatched. Germline lookup yields CDR1 ENHRY and CDR2 SYGVKD.